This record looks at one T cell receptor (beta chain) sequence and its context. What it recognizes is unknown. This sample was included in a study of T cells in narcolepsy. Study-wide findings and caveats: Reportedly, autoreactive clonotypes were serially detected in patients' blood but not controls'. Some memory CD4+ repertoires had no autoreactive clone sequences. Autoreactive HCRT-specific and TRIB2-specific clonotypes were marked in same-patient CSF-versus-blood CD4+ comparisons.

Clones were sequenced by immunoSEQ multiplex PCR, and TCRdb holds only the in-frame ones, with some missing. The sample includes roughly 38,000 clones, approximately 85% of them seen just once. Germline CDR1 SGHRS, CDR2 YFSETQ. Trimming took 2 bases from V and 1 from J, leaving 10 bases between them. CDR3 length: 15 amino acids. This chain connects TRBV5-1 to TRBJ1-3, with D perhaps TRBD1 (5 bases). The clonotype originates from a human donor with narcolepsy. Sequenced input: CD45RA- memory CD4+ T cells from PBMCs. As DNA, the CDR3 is TGCGCCAGCAGCTTAAGTGGGACGTCTGGAAACACCATATATTTT. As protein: CASSLSGTSGNTIYF.